This T cell receptor (beta chain) was recovered during a study of blood T cell repertoires in COVID-19. Study background: The United States, Italy and Spain were the sources of the acute and convalescent COVID-19 samples.

The CDR3 covers 16 residues. Per the germline V gene, CDR1 is SGHAT and CDR2 is FQNNGV. J gave up 4 bases and V 4 bases, and 11 bases lay outside the gene matches. Enrolled during active infection, Seattle patients were then followed longitudinally. Per the study methods: Nucleated cell number was recorded as an estimate derived from reference gene primer amplification. Some clones are missing from TCRdb's copy, which holds only in-frame ones; the method was immunoSEQ multiplex PCR. V, J and clone size are taken as reported in that table, and D and trimming were inferred from the DNA itself. This table holds 100,000 to 150,000 clones, 75% to 90% found once.

The chain links TRBV11-2 to TRBJ2-3, with TRBD2 identical over 7 bases. What was sequenced was peripheral blood. The source is an elderly woman with COVID-19, enrolled during active disease. CDR3: CASSWTRGSSSDTQYF. Here the CDR3 DNA reads TGTGCCAGCAGCTGGACTAGAGGGTCCTCCTCAGATACGCAGTATTTT.